This T cell receptor (beta chain) was identified during a study of T-cell reconstitution after alpha-beta-depleted transplantation in children. General observations from the study: Several hundred expanded graft clones reportedly supplied alpha-beta T cells about two months after transplant. TCRbeta diversity was high at day 60 in some patients (a result of surviving recipient T cells and thymic progenitors).

TCRbeta library preparation incorporated unique molecular identifiers. TCRdb called the PCR reads again in MiXCR, with one record for every CDR3 protein. The table records 440,000 or so distinct CDR3 sequences, about 45% of them present only once. A few counts support this clonotype. Its antigen is not known. Germline V gene lookup returns CDR1 DFQATT and CDR2 SNEGSKA (reference sequence). This CDR3 region has 16 residues. The germline V and J ends were trimmed by 4 bases and 4 bases, with 22 bases remaining between them. This rearrangement joins TRBV20-1 to TRBJ1-2; weak D call: TRBD1 (5 bases). The sequence was obtained from a girl aged 2 to 10 with aplastic anemia, due to receive a stem cell transplant. Source: PBMCs, taken before TCRalphabeta/CD19-depleted stem cell transplant. This CDR3 is CSATFRRGVVIYGYTF. For the CDR3, the DNA is TGCAGTGCTACCTTTCGGCGGGGGGTAGTTATCTATGGCTACACCTTC.